The 16 T cell receptor beta chains below come from one sample, sequenced in a study of patients and donors after allogeneic stem cell transplantation. TCRdb used MiXCR to reprocess the RT-PCR reads, holding one entry per CDR3 protein. The data contain 200,000 to 250,000 distinct CDR3 sequences, 14% of them singletons. Sequencing was done on a sample of blood, either unsorted or a sorted T cell fraction (not recorded which). The receptors were sampled from a human donor who was either an allogeneic HSCT recipient or a stem cell or donor lymphocyte infusion donor (not recorded which). It is not recorded whose cells these are; they may come from a transplant donor.

The table lists this clonotype with a few counts. The chain is built from TRBV7-2 and TRBJ2-2; D is ambiguous. The CDR3 is 12 residues long. Germline CDR1 is SGHTA and CDR2 is FQGNSA. Trimming removed 2 bases at V and 9 bases at J, with 7 bases between. The CDR3, as DNA: TGTGCCAGCAGCTTAAAGGTTAGGGAGCTGTTTTTT. Its protein is CASSLKVRELFF.

This clonotype was seen at least ten times. V is TRBV6-2 or TRBV6-3 and J is TRBJ2-7, with D perhaps being TRBD1 or TRBD2 (5 bases each). The CDR3 spans 13 residues. The V and J ends lost 5 bases and 2 bases respectively, with 10 bases between them. CDR1 is MNHEY, CDR2 SVGEGT, per germline. CDR3 sequence (DNA): TGTGCCAGCAGTCGGGACGCCACCTACGAGCAGTACTTC. This translates into CASSRDATYEQYF.

The gene calls are TRBV6-1 and TRBJ2-7; TRBD1 is a possible D gene (6 bases). The CDR3 runs to 14 residues. V dropped 8 bases and J dropped 1 base, with 15 bases sitting between them. The germline V gene encodes CDR1 MNHNS and CDR2 SASEGT. The CDR3 reads CASREQGWSYEQYF. CDR3 DNA sequence: TGTGCCAGCCGAGAACAGGGTTGGTCCTACGAGCAGTACTTC.

This clonotype showed up many times. The chain couples TRBV4-1 to TRBJ1-1, with D possibly matching TRBD1 (6 bases). Per germline, CDR1 MGHRA and CDR2 YSYEKL. The CDR3 runs 14 residues. Trimming removed 6 bases at V and 3 bases at J, with 14 bases between. CDR3: CASSHLTGHTEAFF. CDR3 coding DNA: TGCGCCAGCAGTCACCTGACAGGCCACACTGAAGCTTTCTTT.

This chain uses TRBV6-1 with TRBJ2-1; TRBD2 matches at 7 bases. Trimming at V came to 7 bases and at J to 5 bases, leaving 5 bases not matched to a gene. In germline, CDR1 is MNHNS, CDR2 SASEGT. CDR3 length: 13 amino acids. This chain's CDR3 is CASKASGNNEQFF. The CDR3 nucleotides read TGTGCCAGCAAGGCTAGCGGTAACAATGAGCAGTTCTTC.

This clonotype appeared a single time. This chain links TRBV7-6 with TRBJ1-5, with 9 bases matching TRBD1. This CDR3 has 15 amino acids. The J segment lost 6 bases and the V segment lost 5 bases, leaving 8 bases of the junction unmatched. Germline loops: CDR1 SGHVS, CDR2 FNYEAQ. CDR3 residues: CASSPGTGLGQPQHF. CDR3 nucleotides: TGTGCCAGCAGCCCGGGGACAGGGTTGGGTCAGCCCCAGCATTTT.

This clonotype was recorded a few times. The rearrangement uses TRBV3-1 and TRBJ2-1; possible D gene TRBD1, 5 bases. With 1 base removed from V and 8 bases from J, the gap between germline ends came to 18 bases. CDR3 length: 16 residues. Germline V gene lookup returns CDR1 LGHDT and CDR2 YNNKEL (reference sequence). DNA of the CDR3: TGTGCCAGCAGCCAAGGCACCCGAGAAAGGGGCCATGAGCAGTTCTTC. It specifies CASSQGTRERGHEQFF.

The rearrangement uses TRBV3-1 and TRBJ1-2; D is ambiguous. The V gene's germline CDR1 is LGHDT and CDR2 YNNKEL (reference sequence). V was cut by 3 bases and J by 8 bases, with 7 bases left in between. The CDR3 sequence is 11 residues long. Written as DNA, the CDR3 is TGTGCCAGCAGCCAGGCCGACGGCTACACCTTC. Translation gives CASSQADGYTF.

This chain uses TRBV12-3 or TRBV12-4 with TRBJ2-3, with TRBD2 matching 13 bases. V trimming: 6 bases; J trimming: 4 bases; junction bases outside the gene matches: 16. The CDR3 covers 19 residues. The CDR3 DNA is TGTGCCAGCAGCCAGAAGATCCAAGGACTAGCGGGAGTCCCAGATACGCAGTATTTT. Its protein product is CASSQKIQGLAGVPDTQYF.

This clonotype showed up many times. The chain recombines TRBV20-1 with TRBJ1-5; a weak D match, TRBD1 (6 bases). There are 16 residues in the CDR3. CDR1 and CDR2 (germline): DFQATT, SNEGSKA (reference sequence). Deletions cut 0 bases from V and 4 bases from J, with 16 bases between. The CDR3 coding sequence is TGCAGTGCTAGAGATATTCGCACAGGGATAAATCAGCCCCAGCATTTT. This sequence encodes CSARDIRTGINQPQHF.

CDR3 sequence (DNA): TGTGCCAGTCAGAATCCGGGACAGGGGGCGCTTGGCTACACCTTC. This encodes CASQNPGQGALGYTF. V usage is TRBV19 and J usage is TRBJ1-2; 12 bases align to TRBD1. Germline lookup yields CDR1 LNHDA and CDR2 SQIVND (reference sequence). The CDR3 has 15 residues. V shed 8 bases and J 7 bases; nucleotides not matched to a gene: 11.

There are many counts of this clonotype. V gene TRBV6-1 combines with J gene TRBJ2-7; 7 nucleotides agree with TRBD2. With V trimmed by 6 bases and J by 5 bases, 13 bases remained unmatched. This CDR3 contains 15 residues. CDR1 and CDR2 from the germline V gene are MNHNS and SASEGT. DNA of the CDR3: TGTGCCAGCAGACTATCCCCGGGGAGGGGCCACGAGCAGTACTTC. Its translation is CASRLSPGRGHEQYF.

There are many counts of this clonotype. The CDR3 region is CASRSISNQPQHF. DNA of the CDR3: TGTGCCAGCAGGTCAATAAGCAATCAGCCCCAGCATTTT. The gene calls are TRBV12-3 or TRBV12-4 and TRBJ1-5; D not resolved. The CDR3 totals 13 residues. V gave up 6 bases and J gave up 1 base, with 7 bases separating them.

Only a few counts were recorded for this clonotype. The genes are TRBV19 and TRBJ2-2; TRBD2 agrees at 8 bases. In germline, CDR1 is LNHDA, CDR2 SQIVND (reference sequence). The CDR3 is 15 amino acids. Trimming cost V 10 bases and J 5 bases; bases outside gene matches: 12. Here the CDR3 reads CATRTGGPGTGELFF. In DNA form, the CDR3 reads TGTGCCACCCGAACGGGGGGGCCGGGAACCGGGGAGCTGTTTTTT.

This clonotype was seen many times. The CDR3: CASSRTGGDSPLHF. CDR3 sequence (DNA): TGTGCCAGCAGCCGGACAGGGGGCGATTCACCCCTCCACTTT. The chain carries TRBV3-1 and TRBJ1-6; TRBD1 matches at 11 bases. Per germline, CDR1 LGHDT and CDR2 YNNKEL (reference sequence). CDR3 length: 14 amino acids. Unmatched junction bases numbered 1, after V lost 4 bases and J lost 8 bases.

This sequence joins TRBV4-2 and TRBJ2-3; D is unresolved. V lost 0 bases and J 4 bases, leaving 8 bases between the germline ends. CDR1 LGHNA and CDR2 YNFKEQ come from the germline V gene. The CDR3 is 14 amino acids. The CDR3 region is CASSQERISDTQYF. For the CDR3, the DNA is TGTGCCAGCAGCCAAGAAAGGATTTCAGATACGCAGTATTTT.